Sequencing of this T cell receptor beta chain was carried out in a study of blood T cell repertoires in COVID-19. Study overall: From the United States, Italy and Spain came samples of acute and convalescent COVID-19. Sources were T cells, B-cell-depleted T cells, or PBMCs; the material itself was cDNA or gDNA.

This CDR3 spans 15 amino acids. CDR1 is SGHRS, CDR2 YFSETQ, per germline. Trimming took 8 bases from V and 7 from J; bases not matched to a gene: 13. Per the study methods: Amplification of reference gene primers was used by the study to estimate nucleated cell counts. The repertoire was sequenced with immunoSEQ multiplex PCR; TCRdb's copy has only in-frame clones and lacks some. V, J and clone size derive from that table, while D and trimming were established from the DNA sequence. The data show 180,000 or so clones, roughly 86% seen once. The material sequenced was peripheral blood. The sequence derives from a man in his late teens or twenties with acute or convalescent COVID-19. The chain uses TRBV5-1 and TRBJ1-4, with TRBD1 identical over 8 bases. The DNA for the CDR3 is TGCGCCAGTACCCGCTCTGGACAGGGAGGTGAAAAACTGTTTTTT. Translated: CASTRSGQGGEKLFF.